This T cell receptor (beta chain) derives from a study of resident and recirculating memory T cells in vitiligo. Across the whole study: Epidermis came from shave biopsies of lesional and nonlesional sites, plus PBMCs. The samples were homogenized without cell sorting before genomic DNA extraction.

This clone was counted a single time. The antigen remains unidentified. Study-wide results and caveats: Clonality differed among vitiligo lesions, with no unique dominant clone.

Clones were read by immunoSEQ multiplex PCR, and TCRdb kept only the in-frame ones, dropping some. The sample holds roughly 80,000 clones, about 90% seen once. The ends were cut back, 6 bases at V and 7 bases at J, with 7 bases in the middle. This CDR3 is built from 10 residues. Germline CDR1 is DFQATT and CDR2 is SNEGSKA (reference sequence). No vitiligo treatment was given during the prior three months. This sequence was found in a male donor with vitiligo. The rearrangement uses TRBV20-1 and TRBJ2-1; D gene unclear. Sample: blood. The CDR3 DNA reads as TGCAGTGCCGAAACTAATGAGCAGTTCTTC. This sequence encodes CSAETNEQFF.